Below, 10 T cell receptor beta chains from the same sample are listed, as sequenced in a study of blood T cell repertoires in COVID-19. Data came from immunoSEQ multiplex PCR; TCRdb stores just in-frame clones and leaves some out. This table holds under 60,000 clones, less than 90% found once. The sample taken for sequencing was peripheral blood. The receptor set was obtained from a human donor in a cohort sampled during active COVID-19.

This clone turned up a few times. Additional DNA sequences in this sample encode the identical CDR3. The genes are TRBV7-2 and TRBJ1-6; D not resolved. This CDR3 has 14 residues. The germline V and J ends were trimmed by 1 base and 14 bases, with 15 bases remaining between them. CDR1 and CDR2 (germline): SGHTA, FQGNSA. Written as DNA, the CDR3 is TGTGCCAGCAGCTTAGACCCTGGACTGTCCTCCCTCCACTTT. Amino acid sequence: CASSLDPGLSSLHF. Filled out from reference TRBV7-2 and TRBJ1-6, the complete variable domain reads GAGVSQSPSNKVTEKGKDVELRCDPISGHTALYWYRQSLGQGLEFLIYFQGNSAPDKSGLPSDRFSAERTGGSVSTLTIQRTQQEDSAVYLCASSLDPGLSSLHFGNGTRLTVT.

V usage is TRBV7-9 and J usage is TRBJ1-1; the D gene is possibly TRBD1 (6 bases). The V gene lost 2 bases and the J gene lost 5 bases, with 12 bases spanning the gap. This CDR3 spans 14 amino acids. Germline loops: CDR1 SEHNR, CDR2 FQNEAQ (reference sequence). The CDR3 sequence: CASSLSQGTTEAFF. The CDR3 DNA follows: TGTGCCAGCAGCTTATCCCAGGGGACGACTGAAGCTTTCTTT.

The V and J genes are TRBV7-2 and TRBJ1-6; D is unclear. CDR1 is SGHTA and CDR2 is FQGNSA in the germline V gene. CDR3 size: 12 residues. The V end lost 3 bases, the J end lost 9 bases, and 6 bases lay between the germline ends. The CDR3 loop reads CASSFAGSPLHF. The DNA of the CDR3 is TGTGCCAGCAGCTTTGCGGGTTCACCCCTCCACTTT.

The chain combines TRBV19 with TRBJ1-2, with unresolved D. The germline V gene encodes CDR1 LNHDA and CDR2 SQIVND (reference sequence). This CDR3 spans 13 amino acids. The V end lost 5 bases, the J end lost 0 bases, and 7 bases lay between the germline ends. As DNA, the CDR3 is TGTGCCAGTAGTGAGGCAGCTAACTATGGCTACACCTTC. It codes for CASSEAANYGYTF.

The J gene is TRBJ2-1, the V gene TRBV7-7, with D possibly matching TRBD1 (5 bases). This CDR3 contains 15 residues. CDR1 is SSHAT and CDR2 is FNYEAQ in the germline V gene (reference sequence). V was cut by 3 bases and J by 0 bases, with 9 bases left in between. CDR3 loop: CASSLTVASYNEQFF. The CDR3 bases are TGTGCCAGCAGCTTGACAGTAGCCTCCTACAATGAGCAGTTCTTC.

This clone was seen once. The J gene is TRBJ2-7, the V gene TRBV6-5; TRBD1 aligns across 9 bases. Germline trimming cut 6 bases from V and 4 bases from J; bases unmatched to any gene: 4. The CDR3 contains 13 residues. The germline CDR1 and CDR2 sequences are MNHEY and SVGAGI. The CDR3 loop is CASRQTGGYEQYF. Written as DNA, the CDR3 is TGTGCCAGCAGGCAGACAGGGGGGTACGAGCAGTACTTC.

In this sample, this clone turned up once. This rearrangement joins TRBV29-1 to TRBJ1-4; 8 positions agree with TRBD1. The germline V gene encodes CDR1 SQVTM and CDR2 ANQGSEA. This CDR3 region has 15 residues. Trimming removed 6 bases from V and 5 bases from J; junction bases left unmatched: 11. CDR3 sequence (DNA): TGCAGCGTAGGGACAGGAGGGGGATCCAATGAAAAACTGTTTTTT. Its translation is CSVGTGGGSNEKLFF.

V gene TRBV11-1 combines with J gene TRBJ2-7, with D perhaps TRBD1 (5 bases). Germline V lookup: CDR1 SGHAT, CDR2 FQDESV (reference sequence). This CDR3 contains 16 residues. Trimming removed 1 base at V and 5 bases at J, with 18 bases between. CDR3 residues: CASSLGSFLDNDEQYF. The CDR3 coding sequence is TGTGCCAGCAGCTTAGGCTCCTTTTTGGACAACGACGAGCAGTACTTC.

The rearrangement joins TRBV19 to TRBJ2-2; D remains ambiguous. The CDR3 covers 14 residues. Trimming shortened V by 5 bases and J by 0 bases, and 7 bases separated the two germline ends. Germline V CDR1 and CDR2: LNHDA, SQIVND (reference sequence). The CDR3 is CASSATSNTGELFF. CDR3 in DNA: TGTGCCAGTAGTGCGACATCGAACACCGGGGAGCTGTTTTTT.

The chain recombines TRBV18 with TRBJ1-4; TRBD1 agrees at 9 bases. Per germline, CDR1 KGHSH and CDR2 LQKENI. V trimming: 6 bases; J trimming: 8 bases; junction bases outside the gene matches: 7. CDR3 length equals 14 residues. The CDR3 reads CASSRGQGGEKLFF. The DNA for the CDR3 is TGTGCCAGCTCCCGGGGACAGGGTGGCGAAAAACTGTTTTTT.